These 16 T cell receptor beta chains originate from one sample sequenced in a study of cytomegalovirus exposure and HLA in healthy donors. The primer mix had 60 Vbeta and 13 Jbeta primers. Only in-frame clones appear in the TCRdb table, and some are missing; sequencing was by immunoSEQ multiplex PCR. In the table there are 140,000 to 150,000 clones, over 60% of which are singletons. Sequencing input: PBMCs. These receptors all come from a man aged 40-55 years in good health and CMV-seronegative.

The chain is built from TRBV2 and TRBJ1-3, with D unresolved. Trimming shortened V by 5 bases and J by 0 bases, and 8 bases separated the two germline ends. The germline CDR1 and CDR2 sequences are SNHLY and FYNNEI. The CDR3 has 14 amino acids. DNA for the CDR3: TGTGCCAGCAGTAGTAGTTACTCTGGAAACACCATATATTTT. This gives the protein CASSSSYSGNTIYF.

This clone was observed a few times. The rearrangement uses TRBV4-1 and TRBJ1-2, with D tentatively TRBD1 (5 bases). Trimming removed 2 bases from V and 2 bases from J, with 18 bases in between. The CDR3 totals 17 residues. The germline gives CDR1 MGHRA, CDR2 YSYEKL. The CDR3 DNA is TGCGCCAGCAGCCAACCGCCGGGGGTGGGGCAAAACTATGGCTACACCTTC. Translating it yields CASSQPPGVGQNYGYTF.

The chain recombines TRBV27 with TRBJ2-1; 11 nucleotides match TRBD2. J lost 3 bases, V lost 8 bases, and 9 bases had no gene match. This CDR3 is 16 amino acids long. Germline V gene sequence: CDR1 MNHEY, CDR2 SMNVEV (reference sequence). CDR3 coding DNA: TGTGCCAGCTGTCCTCCCGGGACTAGCGGCTACAATGAGCAGTTCTTC. Translated, it gives CASCPPGTSGYNEQFF.

The V gene is TRBV27, the J gene TRBJ2-7; D uncertain. Germline V gives CDR1 MNHEY, CDR2 SMNVEV (reference sequence). The ends were cut back, 6 bases at V and 2 bases at J, with 11 bases in the middle. This CDR3 contains 13 residues. CDR3 loop: CASSYRQAYEQYF. Written as DNA, the CDR3 is TGTGCCAGCAGCTACAGACAAGCCTACGAGCAGTACTTC.

The V gene is TRBV2, the J gene TRBJ2-6; perhaps TRBD2 as D (6 bases). This CDR3 is built from 18 residues. The germline V gene encodes CDR1 SNHLY and CDR2 FYNNEI. Between the trimmed V and J ends, which lost 8 bases and 1 base, there was a span of 21 bases. In nucleotides, the CDR3 is TGTGCCAGCTTATGGGGACCCCTAGGAGGGTCTGGGGCCAACGTCCTGACTTTC. It yields the protein CASLWGPLGGSGANVLTF.

The chain couples TRBV7-3 to TRBJ1-1, with 12 positions matching TRBD1. The CDR3 spans 15 residues. The germline V gene has CDR1 SGHTA and CDR2 FQGTGA. Trimming at V came to 3 bases and at J to 5 bases, leaving 4 bases not matched to a gene. The CDR3 here is CASSLGTGGQTEAFF. The CDR3, as DNA: TGTGCCAGCAGCTTGGGGACAGGGGGCCAGACTGAAGCTTTCTTT. The variable domain in full, completed from reference TRBV7-3 and TRBJ1-1, reads GAGVSQTPSNKVTEKGKYVELRCDPISGHTALYWYRQSLGQGPEFLIYFQGTGAADDSGLPNDRFFAVRPEGSVSTLKIQRTERGDSAVYLCASSLGTGGQTEAFFGQGTRLTVV.

The gene calls are TRBV28 and TRBJ2-3; tentatively, D is TRBD1 (6 bases). Trimming pared 2 bases from V and 4 bases from J, leaving 13 bases between. The CDR3 contains 15 residues. Germline V lookup: CDR1 MDHEN, CDR2 SYDVKM. The CDR3 DNA follows: TGTGCCAGCAGTTTAGGTGGCAGGGGCGCAGATACGCAGTATTTT. It codes for CASSLGGRGADTQYF.

CDR3 nucleotides: TGTGCCAGCAGCGCCCTAGCGGGGGGCACCGGGGAGCTGTTTTTT. Translation: CASSALAGGTGELFF. This chain uses TRBV28 with TRBJ2-2; 11 nucleotides agree with TRBD2. J was trimmed by 4 bases and V by 6 bases; bases with no gene match: 4. CDR1 is MDHEN and CDR2 is SYDVKM in the germline V gene. This CDR3 comprises 15 residues.

This clone has just a few counts. This rearrangement joins TRBV5-4 to TRBJ2-2, with D possibly TRBD2 on 6 matching bases. This CDR3 region has 15 residues. Germline lookup yields CDR1 SGHNT and CDR2 YYREEE (reference sequence). Between the trimmed V and J ends, which lost 0 bases and 2 bases, there was a span of 8 bases. The CDR3 spells CASSLGLDNTGELFF. CDR3 DNA sequence: TGTGCCAGCAGCTTGGGACTAGATAACACCGGGGAGCTGTTTTTT.

V usage is TRBV2 and J usage is TRBJ2-2, with TRBD1 as a possible D gene (5 bases). The V gene's germline CDR1 is SNHLY and CDR2 FYNNEI. There are 13 residues in the CDR3. With 2 bases removed from V and 6 bases from J, the gap between germline ends came to 7 bases. CDR3 sequence reads: CASSERGSGELFF. CDR3 DNA sequence: TGTGCCAGCAGTGAAAGGGGTTCCGGGGAGCTGTTTTTT.

V and J are TRBV11-2 and TRBJ2-5; 9 bases fit TRBD1. Per germline, CDR1 SGHAT and CDR2 FQNNGV. The CDR3 consists of 15 residues. J lost 4 bases, V lost 1 base, and 4 bases had no gene match. In DNA form, the CDR3 reads TGTGCCAGCAGCTTAGGACAGGGGGTTAGAGAGACCCAGTACTTC. The encoded protein is CASSLGQGVRETQYF.

This rearrangement joins TRBV4-2 to TRBJ2-1; 9 positions match TRBD1. The CDR3 has 20 amino acids. Unmatched junction bases numbered 21, after V lost 4 bases and J lost 5 bases. Per the germline V gene, CDR1 is LGHNA and CDR2 is YNFKEQ. This CDR3 reads CASSPTLGQGPGSLNNEQFF. In DNA, the CDR3 is TGTGCCAGCAGCCCTACTTTGGGACAGGGTCCAGGTAGCCTTAACAATGAGCAGTTCTTC.

CDR3: CASSVEGTSGNEQYF. CDR3 in DNA: TGTGCCAGCAGTGTCGAAGGGACTAGCGGGAACGAGCAGTACTTC. This chain links TRBV2 with TRBJ2-7; the match to TRBD2 covers 13 bases. CDR3 size: 15 residues. Germline values: CDR1 SNHLY, CDR2 FYNNEI. V was clipped by 4 bases and J by 5 bases; unmatched bases: 5.

The chain joins TRBV5-1 to TRBJ2-5; 7 nucleotides align to TRBD1. The length of the CDR3 is 14 residues. With V trimmed by 5 bases and J by 5 bases, 9 bases remained unmatched. Germline V lookup: CDR1 SGHRS, CDR2 YFSETQ. CDR3: CASSFTGAVETQYF. CDR3 DNA: TGCGCCAGCAGTTTCACAGGGGCGGTGGAGACCCAGTACTTC. The full variable domain, rest sourced from reference TRBV5-1 and TRBJ2-5, is KAGVTQTPRYLIKTRGQQVTLSCSPISGHRSVSWYQQTPGQGLQFLFEYFSETQRNKGNFPGRFSGRQFSNSRSEMNVSTLELGDSALYLCASSFTGAVETQYFGPGTRLLVL.

The sample holds one count of this clone. This rearrangement joins TRBV4-1 to TRBJ1-4; 10 nucleotides match TRBD1. Germline V gene sequence: CDR1 MGHRA, CDR2 YSYEKL. V lost 5 bases to trimming and J lost 0 bases; unmatched junction nucleotides: 9. CDR3 length: 18 amino acids. CDR3 sequence: CASSAPGQGTPTNEKLFF. CDR3 coding DNA: TGCGCCAGCAGCGCCCCGGGACAGGGGACCCCAACTAATGAAAAACTGTTTTTT.

The genes are TRBV6-1 and TRBJ2-2; 8 bases are shared with TRBD1. This CDR3 is 16 amino acids long. Germline V lookup: CDR1 MNHNS, CDR2 SASEGT. J was trimmed by 8 bases and V by 4 bases; bases with no gene match: 12. CDR3 nucleotide sequence: TGTGCCAGCAGTGGCTCTTTGGACAGGGAGGCAGGGGAGCTGTTTTTT. Its translation: CASSGSLDREAGELFF.